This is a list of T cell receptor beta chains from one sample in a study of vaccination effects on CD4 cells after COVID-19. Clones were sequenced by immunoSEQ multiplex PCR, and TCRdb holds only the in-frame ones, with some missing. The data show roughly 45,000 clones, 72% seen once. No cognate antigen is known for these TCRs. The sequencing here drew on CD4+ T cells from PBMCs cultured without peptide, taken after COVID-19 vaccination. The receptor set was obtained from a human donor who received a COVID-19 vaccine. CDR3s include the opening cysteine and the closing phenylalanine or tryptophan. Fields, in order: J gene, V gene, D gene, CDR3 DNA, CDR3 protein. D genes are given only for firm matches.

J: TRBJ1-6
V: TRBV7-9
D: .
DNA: TGTGCCAGCAGCTCTACGGGCAGCACGAAAAATTCACCCCTCCACTTT
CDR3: CASSSTGSTKNSPLHF

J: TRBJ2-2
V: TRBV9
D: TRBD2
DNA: TGTGCCAGCAGCTCCGGACTAGCGGGAGTAAACGGAAAGGACACCGGGGAGCTGTTTTTT
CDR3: CASSSGLAGVNGKDTGELFF

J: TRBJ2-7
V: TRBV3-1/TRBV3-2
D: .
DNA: TGTGCCAGCAGCTTAAAGGGATTTGGCGAGCAGTACTTC
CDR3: CASSLKGFGEQYF

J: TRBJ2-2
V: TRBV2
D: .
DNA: TGTGCCAGTCGACGGGACACCGGGGAGCTGTTTTTT
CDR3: CASRRDTGELFF

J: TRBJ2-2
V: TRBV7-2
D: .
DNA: TGTGCCAGCAGCTTAGCGGGACAGAACACCGGGGAGCTGTTTTTT
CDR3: CASSLAGQNTGELFF

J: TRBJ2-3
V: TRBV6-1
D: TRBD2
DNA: TGTGCCAGCAGTGACATTGAGCGGGGGGTCACGGAAATCACAGATACGCAGTATTTT
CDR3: CASSDIERGVTEITDTQYF

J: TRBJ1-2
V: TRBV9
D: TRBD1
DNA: TGTGCCAGCAAAAGACAGGGGGGCTATGGCTACACCTTC
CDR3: CASKRQGGYGYTF

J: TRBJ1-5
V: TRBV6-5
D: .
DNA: TGTGCCAGCAGTTCTAGGATCGGGAGTAGTCGGCATTTT
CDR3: CASSSRIGSSRHF

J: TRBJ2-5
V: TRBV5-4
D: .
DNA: TGTGCCAGCAGCCGGGCACCGACTAGTAGCGAGACCCAGTACTTC
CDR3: CASSRAPTSSETQYF

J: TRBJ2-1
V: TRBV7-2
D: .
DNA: TGTGCCACCGCATTCGGGGCAAACAATGAGCAGTTCTTC
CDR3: CATAFGANNEQFF

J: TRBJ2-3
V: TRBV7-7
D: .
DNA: TGTGCCAGCAGCCTCCTGGGATTTAGCACAGATACGCAGTATTTT
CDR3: CASSLLGFSTDTQYF

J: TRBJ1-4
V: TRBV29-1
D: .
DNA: TGCAGCGTTGGAGGTATCGATGAAAAACTGTTTTTT
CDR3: CSVGGIDEKLFF

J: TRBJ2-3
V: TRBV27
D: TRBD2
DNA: TGTGCCAGCAGTTTTTGGACTAGCGGAACAGATACGCAGTATTTT
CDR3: CASSFWTSGTDTQYF

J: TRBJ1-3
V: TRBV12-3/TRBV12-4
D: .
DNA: TGTGCCACGACCTCTCTGGCTGGAAACACCATATATTTT
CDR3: CATTSLAGNTIYF

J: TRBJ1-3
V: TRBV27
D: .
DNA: TGTGCCAGCAGTACGGCTCCCTCTGGAAACACCATATATTTT
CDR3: CASSTAPSGNTIYF

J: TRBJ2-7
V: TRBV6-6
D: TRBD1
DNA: TGTGCCAGCAGTCAACCGACAGGGAGCTACGAGCAGTACTTC
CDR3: CASSQPTGSYEQYF